This is a list of T cell receptor beta chains from one sample in a study of T cell responses to AZD1222 COVID-19 vaccine. Sequencing was performed with immunoSEQ multiplex PCR; in TCRdb, only in-frame clones are kept and a portion is missing. The repertoire holds over 110,000 clones, with approximately 87% as singletons. Specimen: peripheral blood, collected 28 days after the second AZD1222 dose. The source is an adult who received the AZD1222 COVID-19 vaccine. Both conserved end residues are trimmed from each CDR3.

J	V	CDR3
TRBJ2-7	TRBV18	ASSPTQGILAGAHEQY
TRBJ2-1	TRBV7-9	ASSLAPVDRARF
TRBJ1-2	TRBV11-2	ASSLEGLSNYGYT
TRBJ1-2	TRBV5-1	ASSLAGSNYGYT
TRBJ1-2	TRBV7-2	ASSAYGTGTGYT
TRBJ2-7	TRBV5-6	ASSLGGRGIGEQY
TRBJ1-3	TRBV4-2	ASSQDLRLLTGNTIY
TRBJ2-1	TRBV19	AIRVGNEQF
TRBJ2-2	TRBV24-1	ATSDRTSGYTGELF
TRBJ1-1	TRBV10-3	AIRPGTTSATEAF
TRBJ2-3	TRBV18	ASSQTGGTDTQY
TRBJ2-2	TRBV7-9	ASSLSGTGATGELF
TRBJ1-6	TRBV7-8	ASSLGIEDLH